This T cell receptor beta chain was captured in a study of control samples from healthy donors and cancer patients. Germline-derived CDR1 and CDR2 are ENHRY and SYGVKD. V lost 3 bases and J lost 4, with 10 bases in between. The CDR3 contains 14 residues. Clones were read by immunoSEQ multiplex PCR, and TCRdb kept only the in-frame ones, dropping some. Of under 200,000 clones detected, 75% to 95% appear once; the ten largest clones hold roughly 1.6%. Input material: blood. The receptor's source is a woman younger than 45 in good health. J is TRBJ1-5 and V is TRBV10-3; TRBD1 is a possible D gene (6 bases). CDR3 residues: CAISEVQGNQPQHF. CDR3 nucleotide sequence: TGTGCCATCAGTGAAGTACAGGGTAATCAGCCCCAGCATTTT.